Listed below are T cell receptor beta chains from one sample, sequenced in a study of breast tumors, draining lymph nodes, adjacent tissues. Via MiXCR, TCRdb re-called the multiplex PCR reads, giving one row per CDR3 protein. Among 150,000 to 200,000 distinct CDR3 sequences listed, roughly 35% were seen once. The specimen sequenced was axillary lymph node tissue. The source of these receptors is a female donor with breast cancer. Some clones in this sample may be carry-over from other donors' samples. Both conserved end residues are part of each CDR3. The D gene is left open where the match is weak. Clone size is given for some rows only: seen once, a few or many times, or a class if the clone is expanded.

abundance: many; j_gene: TRBJ2-2; v_gene: TRBV5-1; d_gene: .; CDR3nt: TGCGCCAGCTCCGTAGGAGGCCACACCGGGGAGCTGTTTTTT; CDR3aa: CASSVGGHTGELFF
abundance: many; j_gene: TRBJ2-7; v_gene: TRBV5-4; d_gene: .; CDR3nt: TGTGCCAGCAGCTCACGGGACACCTCCTACGAGCAGTACTTC; CDR3aa: CASSSRDTSYEQYF
abundance: .; j_gene: TRBJ2-6; v_gene: TRBV6-1; d_gene: TRBD2; CDR3nt: TGTGCCAGTTCGACTAGCGGGACAGCCTCTGGGGCCAACGCCTTGACTTTC; CDR3aa: CASSTSGTASGANALTF
abundance: .; j_gene: TRBJ1-4; v_gene: TRBV7-9; d_gene: TRBD1; CDR3nt: TGTGCCAGCAGCTTCGGACTCCCGAACACCGGGGACAGGGTTGGAGAAAAACTGTTTTTT; CDR3aa: CASSFGLPNTGDRVGEKLFF
abundance: .; j_gene: TRBJ1-1; v_gene: TRBV5-6; d_gene: TRBD1; CDR3nt: TGTGCCAGCCAAGAAGGGGGCAGGAGGACTGAAGCTCTCTTT; CDR3aa: CASQEGGRRTEALF
abundance: many; j_gene: TRBJ2-3; v_gene: TRBV19; d_gene: .; CDR3nt: TGTGCCAGTAGAGACCTCACAGATACGCAGTATTTT; CDR3aa: CASRDLTDTQYF
abundance: .; j_gene: TRBJ1-4; v_gene: TRBV11-2; d_gene: .; CDR3nt: TGTGCCAGCAGCTTAGGACGACTTACAACTAATGAAAAACTGTTTTTT; CDR3aa: CASSLGRLTTNEKLFF
abundance: few; j_gene: TRBJ2-3; v_gene: TRBV20-1; d_gene: .; CDR3nt: TGCAGTGCTAGAGATCACCCGCCGGGAGCGCAGTATTTT; CDR3aa: CSARDHPPGAQYF
abundance: .; j_gene: TRBJ2-2; v_gene: TRBV7-6; d_gene: TRBD1; CDR3nt: TGTGCCAGCAGCTTAGTAAGAGGACAGGGCTCGAACACCGGGGAGCTGTTTTTT; CDR3aa: CASSLVRGQGSNTGELFF
abundance: .; j_gene: TRBJ1-1; v_gene: TRBV12-3/TRBV12-4; d_gene: TRBD1; CDR3nt: TGTGCCAGCAGTTTAGCCGGGACAGGGAACACTGAAGCTTTCTTT; CDR3aa: CASSLAGTGNTEAFF
abundance: many; j_gene: TRBJ1-2; v_gene: TRBV19; d_gene: .; CDR3nt: TGTGCCAGTAGTACAGGGAGGGTAAACTATGGCTACACCTTC; CDR3aa: CASSTGRVNYGYTF
abundance: many; j_gene: TRBJ2-7; v_gene: TRBV7-2; d_gene: TRBD2; CDR3nt: TGTGCCAGCAGCGCGGACGCCGGGACTAGCGGGACCTACGAGCAGTACTTC; CDR3aa: CASSADAGTSGTYEQYF
abundance: .; j_gene: TRBJ2-1; v_gene: TRBV6-1; d_gene: TRBD2; CDR3nt: TGTGCCAGCAGTGAATCGACTAGCGGGACCAATGAGCAGTTCTTC; CDR3aa: CASSESTSGTNEQFF
abundance: many; j_gene: TRBJ2-5; v_gene: TRBV14; d_gene: .; CDR3nt: TGTGCCAGCAGCCAAGAGGGCAGCTTCCAAGAGACCCAGTACTTC; CDR3aa: CASSQEGSFQETQYF
abundance: .; j_gene: TRBJ1-1; v_gene: TRBV2; d_gene: TRBD1; CDR3nt: TGTGCCAGCAGCTTAGAAGCTCGGACAGGGGGCACTGAAGCTTTCTTT; CDR3aa: CASSLEARTGGTEAFF
abundance: .; j_gene: TRBJ1-2; v_gene: TRBV3-1; d_gene: TRBD1; CDR3nt: TGTGCCAGCAGCCAACCCCGCAGGGGGAAGTCTGGCTACACCTTC; CDR3aa: CASSQPRRGKSGYTF
abundance: many; j_gene: TRBJ1-6; v_gene: TRBV11-2; d_gene: .; CDR3nt: TGTGCCAGCAGCTTGATTGAGGACCCGAGACCCCTCCACTTT; CDR3aa: CASSLIEDPRPLHF
abundance: many; j_gene: TRBJ2-5; v_gene: TRBV6-2/TRBV6-3; d_gene: .; CDR3nt: TGTGCCAGCAGCTCCACCACGACCGGGACACGACTGTACTTC; CDR3aa: CASSSTTTGTRLYF
abundance: many; j_gene: TRBJ2-1; v_gene: TRBV20-1; d_gene: TRBD2; CDR3nt: TGCAGTGCTAGACCACTAGCGGGAGCCGGGCGCGATGAGCAGTTCTTC; CDR3aa: CSARPLAGAGRDEQFF
abundance: many; j_gene: TRBJ2-5; v_gene: TRBV4-2; d_gene: .; CDR3nt: TGTGCCAGCAGCCAAGAAAGGGGCCAAGAGACCCAGTACTTC; CDR3aa: CASSQERGQETQYF
abundance: many; j_gene: TRBJ2-2; v_gene: TRBV5-1; d_gene: .; CDR3nt: TGCGCCAGCAGCCCCGGGGGCGGCACCGGGGAGCTGTTTTTT; CDR3aa: CASSPGGGTGELFF
abundance: .; j_gene: TRBJ1-2; v_gene: TRBV9; d_gene: .; CDR3nt: TGTGCCCGTACACAGGGATTGGCTGGCTACACCTTC; CDR3aa: CARTQGLAGYTF
abundance: .; j_gene: TRBJ2-1; v_gene: TRBV9; d_gene: TRBD2; CDR3nt: TGTGCCAGCAGCGTAGGACTAGCGGGAGTCACAGATACGCAGTTCTTC; CDR3aa: CASSVGLAGVTDTQFF
abundance: many; j_gene: TRBJ2-3; v_gene: TRBV20-1; d_gene: TRBD2; CDR3nt: TGCAGTGCCGCGGCGGGAGGGAACACAGATACGCAGTATTTT; CDR3aa: CSAAAGGNTDTQYF
abundance: many; j_gene: TRBJ2-1; v_gene: TRBV11-2; d_gene: TRBD2; CDR3nt: TGTGCCAGCAGCTTAGGCAGGACTAGCGGGAGTCGGAGGGAGCAGTTCTTC; CDR3aa: CASSLGRTSGSRREQFF
abundance: once; j_gene: TRBJ2-2; v_gene: TRBV20-1; d_gene: .; CDR3nt: TGCAGTGCAGCCCGACAGGCGAACGCCGGGGCGCTGTTTTTT; CDR3aa: CSAARQANAGALFF
abundance: once; j_gene: TRBJ2-2; v_gene: TRBV9; d_gene: TRBD2; CDR3nt: TGTGCCAGCAGCGTAGATGTGCGGGGGGCTGGAAACACCGGGGAGCTGTTTTTT; CDR3aa: CASSVDVRGAGNTGELFF
abundance: many; j_gene: TRBJ1-2; v_gene: TRBV20-1; d_gene: .; CDR3nt: .; CDR3aa: CSGTAGYGCTF
abundance: many; j_gene: TRBJ1-5; v_gene: TRBV25-1; d_gene: .; CDR3nt: TGTGCCAGCAGTGAATGGGGCAGCGATCAGCCCCAGCATTTT; CDR3aa: CASSEWGSDQPQHF
abundance: many; j_gene: TRBJ2-6; v_gene: TRBV14; d_gene: TRBD1; CDR3nt: TGTGCCAGCAGCTACAGGGGGCGAGGGGCCAACGTCCTGACTTTC; CDR3aa: CASSYRGRGANVLTF
abundance: many; j_gene: TRBJ1-6; v_gene: TRBV12-3/TRBV12-4; d_gene: TRBD1; CDR3nt: TGTGCCAGCAGTCACGGGGGGGACAGGGCTAATTCACCCCTCCACTTT; CDR3aa: CASSHGGDRANSPLHF
abundance: many; j_gene: TRBJ2-5; v_gene: TRBV18; d_gene: .; CDR3nt: TGTGCCAGCAGCCGCCAAGAGACCCAGTACTTC; CDR3aa: CASSRQETQYF
abundance: many; j_gene: TRBJ2-6; v_gene: TRBV19; d_gene: TRBD2; CDR3nt: TGTGCCAGTAAGAAACGGGAGGCTGGGGCCAACGTCCCGACTTTC; CDR3aa: CASKKREAGANVPTF
abundance: .; j_gene: TRBJ2-6; v_gene: TRBV11-2; d_gene: TRBD2; CDR3nt: TGTGCCAGCAGCTCCCCCCGTGGGAGGGCGAGCTCTGGGGCCAACGTCCTGACTTTC; CDR3aa: CASSSPRGRASSGANVLTF
abundance: once; j_gene: TRBJ1-3; v_gene: TRBV15; d_gene: TRBD1; CDR3nt: TGTGCCACCGGCAGAGATAGGGGGCCTGGAAACACCGTATATTTT; CDR3aa: CATGRDRGPGNTVYF
abundance: many; j_gene: TRBJ2-1; v_gene: TRBV2; d_gene: TRBD2; CDR3nt: TGTGCCAGCAGTGAAGTTAGCGGGGGAAATGAGCAGTTCTTC; CDR3aa: CASSEVSGGNEQFF
abundance: many; j_gene: TRBJ2-1; v_gene: TRBV9; d_gene: TRBD2; CDR3nt: TGTGCCAGCAGCGTATTGGCGGGAGATTATGGTGAGCAGTTCTTC; CDR3aa: CASSVLAGDYGEQFF
abundance: many; j_gene: TRBJ2-1; v_gene: TRBV6-4; d_gene: TRBD2; CDR3nt: TGTGCCAGCAGTGACTCGACTAGCGGGAGGGGAAACAATGAGCAGTTCTTC; CDR3aa: CASSDSTSGRGNNEQFF
abundance: .; j_gene: TRBJ2-7; v_gene: TRBV6-1; d_gene: .; CDR3nt: TGTGCCAGCAGTCAACCCGACCTGGGGGGCGGAGCCTACGAGCAGTACTTC; CDR3aa: CASSQPDLGGGAYEQYF
abundance: many; j_gene: TRBJ2-5; v_gene: TRBV2; d_gene: .; CDR3nt: TGTGCCAGCACGCCGGGTCCAGAGGAGGAAGAGACCCAGTACTTC; CDR3aa: CASTPGPEEEETQYF
abundance: .; j_gene: TRBJ1-6; v_gene: TRBV2; d_gene: .; CDR3nt: TGTGCCAGCAAATGGGGAGCTAATTCACCCCTCCACTTT; CDR3aa: CASKWGANSPLHF
abundance: many; j_gene: TRBJ2-7; v_gene: TRBV20-1; d_gene: TRBD2; CDR3nt: TGCAGTGCTAGAGCGGGGGGGGGTTTAAGCGAGCAGTACTTC; CDR3aa: CSARAGGGLSEQYF
abundance: many; j_gene: TRBJ1-4; v_gene: TRBV24-1; d_gene: .; CDR3nt: TGTGCCACCAGTGATGGACGGCGGACTAATGAAAAACTGTTTTTT; CDR3aa: CATSDGRRTNEKLFF
abundance: .; j_gene: TRBJ2-7; v_gene: TRBV7-8; d_gene: TRBD1; CDR3nt: TGTGCCAGCAGCTTAGGGACAGGGGACGAGCAGTACTTC; CDR3aa: CASSLGTGDEQYF
abundance: .; j_gene: TRBJ1-1; v_gene: TRBV2; d_gene: TRBD1; CDR3nt: TGTGCCAGCAGACCCGGGACAGGGGGCATGAACACTGAAGCTTTCTTT; CDR3aa: CASRPGTGGMNTEAFF
abundance: .; j_gene: TRBJ1-5; v_gene: TRBV14; d_gene: TRBD1; CDR3nt: TGTGCCAGCAGCCCCCCTGGGACAGGGGATATGGGCTACAATCAGCCCCAGCATTTT; CDR3aa: CASSPPGTGDMGYNQPQHF
abundance: many; j_gene: TRBJ1-4; v_gene: TRBV30; d_gene: .; CDR3nt: TGTGCCTGGAGTGTATGGTCAAGTGAAAAACTGTTTTTT; CDR3aa: CAWSVWSSEKLFF
abundance: many; j_gene: TRBJ1-5; v_gene: TRBV20-1; d_gene: TRBD1; CDR3nt: TGCAGTGCTAGTAGGGACAGGGCCAATCAGCCCCAGCATTTT; CDR3aa: CSASRDRANQPQHF
abundance: .; j_gene: TRBJ2-2; v_gene: TRBV7-2; d_gene: .; CDR3nt: TGTGCCAGCAGCTTAATGGGACCACACAATGAGCTGTTTTTT; CDR3aa: CASSLMGPHNELFF
abundance: .; j_gene: TRBJ2-6; v_gene: TRBV28; d_gene: .; CDR3nt: TGTGCCAGCGGCTCCCCGGGGGAAAACACTGAAGCTTTC; CDR3aa: CASGSPGENTEAF
abundance: many; j_gene: TRBJ2-7; v_gene: TRBV5-1; d_gene: TRBD1; CDR3nt: TGCGCCAGCAGCTTGGGTCAGGGGGAATACGAGCAGTACTTC; CDR3aa: CASSLGQGEYEQYF
abundance: many; j_gene: TRBJ1-2; v_gene: TRBV6-5; d_gene: TRBD1; CDR3nt: TGTGCCAGCAGTTACAAGGGACCGACAGGGATTAACTATGGCTACACCTTC; CDR3aa: CASSYKGPTGINYGYTF
abundance: many; j_gene: TRBJ1-5; v_gene: TRBV12-3/TRBV12-4; d_gene: TRBD1; CDR3nt: TGTGCCAGCAGAAATATCCGGGGACAGGGGCGTCAGCCCCAGCATTTT; CDR3aa: CASRNIRGQGRQPQHF
abundance: many; j_gene: TRBJ2-7; v_gene: TRBV5-8; d_gene: TRBD1; CDR3nt: TGTGCCAGCAGCTTGGGGGGACAGGTGTCCTACGAGCAGTACTTC; CDR3aa: CASSLGGQVSYEQYF
abundance: many; j_gene: TRBJ1-2; v_gene: TRBV10-2; d_gene: .; CDR3nt: TGCGCCAGCAGTGAACCGACAGGAAAAACTAACTATGGCTACACCTTC; CDR3aa: CASSEPTGKTNYGYTF
abundance: .; j_gene: TRBJ1-2; v_gene: TRBV7-9; d_gene: .; CDR3nt: TGTACCAGCAGCACCACGCAGGGTTCCTATAACTATGGCTACACCTTC; CDR3aa: CTSSTTQGSYNYGYTF
abundance: few; j_gene: TRBJ1-1; v_gene: TRBV20-1; d_gene: .; CDR3nt: TGCAGTGCTAGACGGACAGAGCGAACTGAAGCTTTCTTT; CDR3aa: CSARRTERTEAFF